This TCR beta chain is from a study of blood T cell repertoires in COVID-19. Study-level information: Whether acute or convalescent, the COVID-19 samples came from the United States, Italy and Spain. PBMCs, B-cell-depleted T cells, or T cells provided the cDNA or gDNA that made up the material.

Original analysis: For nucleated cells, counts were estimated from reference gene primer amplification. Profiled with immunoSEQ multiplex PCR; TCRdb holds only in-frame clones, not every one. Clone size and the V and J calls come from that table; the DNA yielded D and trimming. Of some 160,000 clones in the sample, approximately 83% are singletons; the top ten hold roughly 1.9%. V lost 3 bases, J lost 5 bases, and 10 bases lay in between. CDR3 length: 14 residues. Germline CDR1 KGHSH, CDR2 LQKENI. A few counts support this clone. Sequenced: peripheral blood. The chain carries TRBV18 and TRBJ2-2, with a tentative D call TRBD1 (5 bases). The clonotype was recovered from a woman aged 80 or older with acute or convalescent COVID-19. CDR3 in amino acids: CASSPLTATGELFF. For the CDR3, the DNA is TGTGCCAGCTCACCCTTGACAGCTACCGGGGAGCTGTTTTTT.